This T cell receptor (beta chain) was captured in a study of graft-versus-host responses after intestinal transplantation. Background on the study: Uniformly, recipients were administered anti-thymocyte globulin induction with subsequent tacrolimus and steroids for around 3 years. Study results and caveats: Subjects displaying graft-donor T cell macrochimerism possessed elevated graft-versus-host to host-versus-graft clonal ratios inside allografts. Association was observed between peak circulating GvH clone levels and early post-transplant HvG declines. GvH clones were identified in recipient marrow, with some first appearing in ileum or blood.

As to this clone: Its specificity is not known.

In germline, CDR1 is GTSNPN, CDR2 SVGIG (reference sequence). Trimming took 4 bases from V and 5 from J, leaving 14 bases between them. CDR3 length: 13 amino acids. Sequencing used immunoSEQ multiplex PCR; TCRdb keeps in-frame clones, though not all of them. The sample records 85,000 to 100,000 clones, around 93% being singletons. This chain uses TRBV30 with TRBJ2-5; tentatively, D is TRBD2 (7 bases). This clonotype originated in a human donor who was the organ donor for an intestinal transplant. This specimen was unstimulated CD8+ T cells sorted from spleen or lymph node cells, taken before transplant. The CDR3 coding sequence is TGTGCCTGGACTAGCGGCCAGGGGGAGACCCAGTACTTC. Residues: CAWTSGQGETQYF. Drawing the rest from reference TRBV30 and TRBJ2-5, the complete variable domain is SQTIHQWPATLVQPVGSPLSLECTVEGTSNPNLYWYRQAAGRGLQLLFYSVGIGQISSEVPQNLSASRPQDRQFILSSKKLLLSDSGFYLCAWTSGQGETQYFGPGTRLLVL.